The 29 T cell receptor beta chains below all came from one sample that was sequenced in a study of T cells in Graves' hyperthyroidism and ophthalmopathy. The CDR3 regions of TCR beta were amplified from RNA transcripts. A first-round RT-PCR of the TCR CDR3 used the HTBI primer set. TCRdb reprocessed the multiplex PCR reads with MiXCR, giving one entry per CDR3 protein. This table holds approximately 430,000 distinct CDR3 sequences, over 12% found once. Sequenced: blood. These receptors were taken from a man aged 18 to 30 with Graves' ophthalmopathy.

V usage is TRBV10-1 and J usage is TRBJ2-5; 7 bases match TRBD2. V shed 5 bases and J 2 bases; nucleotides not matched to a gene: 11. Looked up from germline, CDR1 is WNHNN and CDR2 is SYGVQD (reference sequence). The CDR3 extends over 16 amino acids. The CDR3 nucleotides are TGCGCCAGCAGTCCTGGACTAGTCAGTATACAAGAGACCCAGTACTTC. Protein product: CASSPGLVSIQETQYF.

This CDR3 is CASSFPPPGLAVEQYF. The CDR3 DNA reads as TGTGCCAGCAGTTTTCCTCCGCCGGGACTAGCAGTCGAGCAGTACTTC. J is TRBJ2-7 and V is TRBV6-2 or TRBV6-3; TRBD2 matches at 9 bases. The CDR3 contains 16 residues. Germline V CDR1 and CDR2: MNHEY, SVGEGT. Losses at the gene ends were 4 bases for V and 6 bases for J; bases not matched to a gene: 13.

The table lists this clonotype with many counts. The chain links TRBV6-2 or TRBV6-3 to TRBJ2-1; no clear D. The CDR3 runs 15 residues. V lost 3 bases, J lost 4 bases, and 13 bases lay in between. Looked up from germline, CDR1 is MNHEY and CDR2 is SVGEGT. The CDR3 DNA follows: TGTGCCAGCAGTTATGGTGGTGAGACGTACAATGAGCAGTTCTTC. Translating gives CASSYGGETYNEQFF.

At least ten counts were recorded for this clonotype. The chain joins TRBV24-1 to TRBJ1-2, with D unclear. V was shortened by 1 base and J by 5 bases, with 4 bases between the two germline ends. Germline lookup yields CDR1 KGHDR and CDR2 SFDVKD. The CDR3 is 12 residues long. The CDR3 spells CATSDFGYGYTF. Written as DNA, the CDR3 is TGTGCCACCAGTGATTTTGGATATGGCTACACCTTC.

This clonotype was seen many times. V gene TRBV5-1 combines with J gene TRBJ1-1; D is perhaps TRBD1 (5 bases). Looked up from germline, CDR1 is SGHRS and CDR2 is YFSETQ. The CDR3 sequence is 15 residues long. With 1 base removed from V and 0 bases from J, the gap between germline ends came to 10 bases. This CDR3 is CASSLIQGLNTEAFF. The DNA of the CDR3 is TGCGCCAGCAGCTTGATTCAGGGTCTGAACACTGAAGCTTTCTTT.

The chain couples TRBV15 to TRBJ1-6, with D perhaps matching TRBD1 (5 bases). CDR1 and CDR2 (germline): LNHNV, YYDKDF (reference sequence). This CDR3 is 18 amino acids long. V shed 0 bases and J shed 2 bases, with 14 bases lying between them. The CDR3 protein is CATSREKASGTYNSPLHF. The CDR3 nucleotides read TGTGCCACCAGCAGAGAAAAAGCGTCAGGGACCTATAATTCACCCCTCCACTTT.

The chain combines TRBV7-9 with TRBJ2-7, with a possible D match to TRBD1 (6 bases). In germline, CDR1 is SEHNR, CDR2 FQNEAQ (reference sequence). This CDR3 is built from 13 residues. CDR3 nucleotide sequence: TGTGCGGAGGATCCAGGGGTCGGGTACGAGCAGTACTTC. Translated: CAEDPGVGYEQYF.

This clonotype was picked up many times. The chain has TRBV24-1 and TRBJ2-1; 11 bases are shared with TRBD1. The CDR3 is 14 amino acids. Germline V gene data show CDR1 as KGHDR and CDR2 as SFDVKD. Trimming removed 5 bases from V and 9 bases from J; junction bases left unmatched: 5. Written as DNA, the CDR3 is TGTGCCACCAGTGTTAGGACAGGGGGCTTTGAGCAGTTCTTC. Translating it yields CATSVRTGGFEQFF.

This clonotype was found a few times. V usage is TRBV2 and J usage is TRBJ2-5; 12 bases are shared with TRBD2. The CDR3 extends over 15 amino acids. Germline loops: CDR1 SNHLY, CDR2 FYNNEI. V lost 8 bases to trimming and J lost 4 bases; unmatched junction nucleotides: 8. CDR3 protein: CASVTSGGRGETQYF. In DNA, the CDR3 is TGTGCCAGCGTCACTAGCGGGGGGAGGGGAGAGACCCAGTACTTC.

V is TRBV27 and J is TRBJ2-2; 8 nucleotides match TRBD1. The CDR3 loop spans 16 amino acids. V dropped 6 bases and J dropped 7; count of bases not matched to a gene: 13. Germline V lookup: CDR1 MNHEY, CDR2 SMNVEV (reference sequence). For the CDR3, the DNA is TGTGCCAGCAGGGTCCGAACAGGGGGGAGAGACGGGGAGCTGTTTTTT. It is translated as CASRVRTGGRDGELFF.

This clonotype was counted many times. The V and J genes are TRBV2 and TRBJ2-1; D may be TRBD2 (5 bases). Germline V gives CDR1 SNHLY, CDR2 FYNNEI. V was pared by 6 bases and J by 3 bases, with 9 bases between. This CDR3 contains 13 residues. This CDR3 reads CASSLTNYNEQFF. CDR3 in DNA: TGTGCCAGCAGCCTGACTAACTACAATGAGCAGTTCTTC. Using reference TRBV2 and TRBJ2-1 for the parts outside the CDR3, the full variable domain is EPEVTQTPSHQVTQMGQEVILRCVPISNHLYFYWYRQILGQKVEFLVSFYNNEISEKSEIFDDQFSVERPDGSNFTLKIRSTKLEDSAMYFCASSLTNYNEQFFGPGTRLTVL.

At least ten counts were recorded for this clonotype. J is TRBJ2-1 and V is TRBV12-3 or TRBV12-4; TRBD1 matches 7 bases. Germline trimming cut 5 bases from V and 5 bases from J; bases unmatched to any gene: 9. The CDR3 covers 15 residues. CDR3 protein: CASSNNRGINNEQFF. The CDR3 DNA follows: TGTGCCAGCAGTAATAACAGGGGTATCAACAATGAGCAGTTCTTC.

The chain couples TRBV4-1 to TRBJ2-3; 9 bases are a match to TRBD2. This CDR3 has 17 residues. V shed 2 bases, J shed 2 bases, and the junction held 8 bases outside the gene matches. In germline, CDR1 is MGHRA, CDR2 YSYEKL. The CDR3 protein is CASSQFPASGVTDTQYF. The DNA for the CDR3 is TGCGCCAGCAGCCAATTCCCCGCTAGCGGGGTCACAGATACGCAGTATTTT.

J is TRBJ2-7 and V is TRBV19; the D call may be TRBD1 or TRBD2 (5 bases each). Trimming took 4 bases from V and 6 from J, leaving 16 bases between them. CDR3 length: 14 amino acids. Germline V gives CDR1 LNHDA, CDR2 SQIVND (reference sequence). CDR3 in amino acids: CASSSPHEGSEQYF. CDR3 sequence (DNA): TGTGCCAGTAGTAGTCCTCATGAGGGGTCCGAGCAGTACTTC. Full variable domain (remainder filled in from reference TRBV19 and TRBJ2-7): DGGITQSPKYLFRKEGQNVTLSCEQNLNHDAMYWYRQDPGQGLRLIYYSQIVNDFQKGDIAEGYSVSREKKESFPLTVTSAQKNPTAFYLCASSSPHEGSEQYFGPGTRLTVT.

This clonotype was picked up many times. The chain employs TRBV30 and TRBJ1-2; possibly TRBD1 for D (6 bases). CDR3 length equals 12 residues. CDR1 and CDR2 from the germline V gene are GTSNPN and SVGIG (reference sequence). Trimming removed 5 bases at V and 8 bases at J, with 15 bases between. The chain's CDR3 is CAWQSQGRGYTF. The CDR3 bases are TGTGCCTGGCAATCACAGGGACGGGGCTACACCTTC.

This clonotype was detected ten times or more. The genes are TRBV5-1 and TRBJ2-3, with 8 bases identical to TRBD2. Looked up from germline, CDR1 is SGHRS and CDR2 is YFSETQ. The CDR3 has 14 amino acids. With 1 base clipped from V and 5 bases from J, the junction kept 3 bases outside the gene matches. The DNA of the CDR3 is TGCGCCAGCAGCTTGAGAGCGGGGGTAGATACGCAGTATTTT. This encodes CASSLRAGVDTQYF.

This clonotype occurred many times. The CDR3 is CASSEGAGLGETQYF. The CDR3 region has the DNA TGTGCCAGCAGTGAGGGGGCAGGGCTGGGGGAGACCCAGTACTTC. The V gene is TRBV2, the J gene TRBJ2-5; D perhaps matches TRBD1 (6 bases). Germline V gene lookup returns CDR1 SNHLY and CDR2 FYNNEI. V was shortened by 3 bases and J by 5 bases, with 16 bases between the two germline ends. The CDR3 has 15 residues.

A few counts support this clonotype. The CDR3 protein is CASSWTGDLETQYF. CDR3 coding DNA: TGTGCCAGCAGCTGGACAGGGGATTTAGAGACCCAGTACTTC. The genes are TRBV7-9 and TRBJ2-5, with TRBD1 matching 9 bases. The CDR3 extends over 14 amino acids. V lost 4 bases to trimming and J lost 4 bases; unmatched junction nucleotides: 4. The germline gives CDR1 SEHNR, CDR2 FQNEAQ (reference sequence).

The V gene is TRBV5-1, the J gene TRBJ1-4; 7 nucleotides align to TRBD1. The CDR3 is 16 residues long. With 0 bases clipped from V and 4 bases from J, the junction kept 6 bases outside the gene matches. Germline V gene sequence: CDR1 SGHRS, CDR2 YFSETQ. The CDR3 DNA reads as TGCGCCAGCAGCTTGGGGGACAGCCATTTTAATGAAAAACTGTTTTTT. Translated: CASSLGDSHFNEKLFF.

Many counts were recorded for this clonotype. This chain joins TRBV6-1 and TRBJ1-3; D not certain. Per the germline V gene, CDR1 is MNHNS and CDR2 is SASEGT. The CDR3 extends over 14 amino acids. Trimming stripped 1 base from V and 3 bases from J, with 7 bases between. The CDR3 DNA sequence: TGTGCCAGCAGTGAAGTAATGAATGGAAACACCATATATTTT. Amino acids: CASSEVMNGNTIYF.

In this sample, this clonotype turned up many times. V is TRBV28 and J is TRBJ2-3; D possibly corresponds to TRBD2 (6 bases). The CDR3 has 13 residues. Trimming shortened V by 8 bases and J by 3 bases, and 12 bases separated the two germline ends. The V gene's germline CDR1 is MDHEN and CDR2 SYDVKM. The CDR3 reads CASRDSSTDTQYF. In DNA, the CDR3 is TGTGCCAGCCGGGACTCCTCAACAGATACGCAGTATTTT.

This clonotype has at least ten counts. The DNA for the CDR3 is TGTGCCAGCAGTTACGGGATGACTAGCGGGAGAGGCATCAATGAGCAGTTCTTC. Amino acid sequence: CASSYGMTSGRGINEQFF. V and J are TRBV6-1 and TRBJ2-1; TRBD2 agrees at 12 bases. Germline V gene sequence: CDR1 MNHNS, CDR2 SASEGT. The J segment lost 6 bases and the V segment lost 5 bases, leaving 14 bases of the junction unmatched. The CDR3 covers 18 residues.

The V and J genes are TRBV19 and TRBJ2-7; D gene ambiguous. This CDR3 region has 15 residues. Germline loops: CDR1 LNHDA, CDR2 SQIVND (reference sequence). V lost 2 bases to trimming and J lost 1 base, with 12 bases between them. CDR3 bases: TGTGCCAGTAGTATATTGGACGGAGTATCCTACGAGCAGTACTTC. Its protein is CASSILDGVSYEQYF.

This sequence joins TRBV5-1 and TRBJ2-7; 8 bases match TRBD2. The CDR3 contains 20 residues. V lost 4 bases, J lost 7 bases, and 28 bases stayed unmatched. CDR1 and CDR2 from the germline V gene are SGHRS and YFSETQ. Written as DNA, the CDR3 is TGCGCCAGCAGCCAGGCCAACCAGGGGACTAGTAGCGGTTTGTGGAATGAGCAGTACTTC. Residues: CASSQANQGTSSGLWNEQYF.

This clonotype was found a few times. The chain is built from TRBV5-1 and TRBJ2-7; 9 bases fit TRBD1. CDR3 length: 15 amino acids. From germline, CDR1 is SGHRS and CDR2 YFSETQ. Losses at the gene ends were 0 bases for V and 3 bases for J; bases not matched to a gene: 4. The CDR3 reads CASSLAGTGNYEQYF. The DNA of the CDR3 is TGCGCCAGCAGCTTGGCCGGGACAGGGAACTACGAGCAGTACTTC.

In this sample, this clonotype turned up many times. The CDR3 spells CAWTGTGLTEAFF. The DNA of the CDR3 is TGTGCCTGGACTGGGACAGGGTTGACTGAAGCTTTCTTT. The chain links TRBV30 to TRBJ1-1; 9 bases map to TRBD1. From germline, CDR1 is GTSNPN and CDR2 SVGIG (reference sequence). V shed 4 bases and J 5 bases; nucleotides not matched to a gene: 5. CDR3 size: 13 residues.

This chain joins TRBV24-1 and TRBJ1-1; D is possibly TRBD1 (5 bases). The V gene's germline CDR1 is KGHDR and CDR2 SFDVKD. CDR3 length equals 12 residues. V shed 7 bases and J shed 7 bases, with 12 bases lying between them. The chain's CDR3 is CATSQGALEAFF. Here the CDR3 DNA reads TGTGCCACCAGCCAGGGTGCACTTGAAGCTTTCTTT.

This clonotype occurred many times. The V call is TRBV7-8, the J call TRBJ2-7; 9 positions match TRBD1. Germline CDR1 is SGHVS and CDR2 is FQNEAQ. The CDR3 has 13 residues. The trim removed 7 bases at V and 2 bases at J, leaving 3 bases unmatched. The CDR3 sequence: CASNRDRAYEQYF. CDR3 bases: TGTGCCAGCAACCGGGACAGGGCCTACGAGCAGTACTTC.

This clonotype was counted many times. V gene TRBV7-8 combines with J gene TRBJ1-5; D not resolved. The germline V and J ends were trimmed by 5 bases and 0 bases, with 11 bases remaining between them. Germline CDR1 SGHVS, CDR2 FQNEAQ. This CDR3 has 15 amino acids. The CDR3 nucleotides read TGTGCCAGCAGCACCTCAAGAATTAGCAATCAGCCCCAGCATTTT. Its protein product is CASSTSRISNQPQHF.